This record concerns one T cell receptor beta chain sequence. This specimen belongs to a study of T cell responses to AZD1222 COVID-19 vaccine. The table came from immunoSEQ multiplex PCR; TCRdb's copy has only in-frame clones and leaves some out. This sample has tens of thousands of clones, with 75% to 90% found just once. This CDR3 has 15 residues. Trimming removed 2 bases at V and 1 base at J, with 11 bases between. The germline gives CDR1 SGHAT, CDR2 FQNNGV. The TCR sequence derives from an adult in good health. The V gene is TRBV11-2, the J gene TRBJ1-1; D unclear. Here the sequenced sample was peripheral blood, taken on day 0 of AZD1222 vaccination. The CDR3 loop reads CASSLSYVTNTEAFF. The CDR3 DNA sequence: TGTGCCAGCAGCTTATCGTACGTGACGAACACTGAAGCTTTCTTT.